Following are 32 T cell receptor beta chains from one sample sequenced in a study of blood T cell repertoires in COVID-19. TCRdb keeps only in-frame clones here, not all; method: immunoSEQ multiplex PCR. The table has about 330,000 clones, roughly 86% seen once. Input material: PBMCs or T cells enriched from blood (not recorded which). The receptor source for this set is a woman between 25 and 40 years old who had recovered from COVID-19.

The V gene is TRBV6-4, the J gene TRBJ2-2; no reliable D call. The CDR3 contains 15 residues. V lost 0 bases and J 6 bases, leaving 11 bases between the germline ends. Germline loops: CDR1 MRHNA, CDR2 SNTAGT. The CDR3 protein is CASSDSSRTPGELFF. The CDR3 DNA follows: TGTGCCAGCAGTGACTCGAGCCGAACCCCCGGGGAGCTGTTTTTT.

The chain links TRBV30 to TRBJ2-2; weak D call: TRBD1 (5 bases). The CDR3 is 13 amino acids. With 5 bases removed from V and 7 bases from J, the gap between germline ends came to 14 bases. CDR1 and CDR2 (germline): GTSNPN, SVGIG (reference sequence). CDR3 sequence: CAWGRQSGGELFF. Here the CDR3 DNA reads TGTGCCTGGGGTAGACAGTCCGGCGGGGAGCTGTTTTTT.

The rearrangement links TRBV11-2 to TRBJ2-7; tentative D call: TRBD1 (6 bases). The CDR3 covers 16 residues. CDR1 and CDR2 (germline): SGHAT, FQNNGV. V lost 1 base to trimming and J lost 2 bases, with 15 bases between them. CDR3 protein: CASSLGYGTWAYEQYF. The DNA of the CDR3 is TGTGCCAGCAGCTTAGGGTACGGGACATGGGCCTACGAGCAGTACTTC.

The chain is built from TRBV7-9 and TRBJ1-2; D not certain. Germline V gene lookup returns CDR1 SEHNR and CDR2 FQNEAQ (reference sequence). The CDR3 extends over 13 amino acids. The V end was cut by 1 base, the J end by 7 bases, with 10 bases between. This chain's CDR3 is CASSLGRMSGYTF. CDR3 in DNA: TGTGCCAGCAGCTTAGGGAGGATGAGTGGCTACACCTTC.

This clone came up a few times. The V gene is TRBV2, the J gene TRBJ1-5, with a tentative D call TRBD1 (6 bases). Germline CDR1 and CDR2: SNHLY and FYNNEI. CDR3 length: 14 amino acids. The V end lost 8 bases, the J end lost 5 bases, and 16 bases lay between the germline ends. The CDR3 nucleotides read TGTGCCAGCGGCGGATCAACAGGGTATCAGCCCCAGCATTTT. Translated: CASGGSTGYQPQHF.

The chain joins TRBV6-5 to TRBJ1-5, with 11 bases aligning to TRBD1. Germline CDR1 and CDR2: MNHEY and SVGAGI. Trimming removed 7 bases from V and 9 bases from J; junction bases left unmatched: 11. This CDR3 has 15 residues. CDR3 in DNA: TGTGCCAGCATAGTCGGGACAGGGGGTAGTCGGCCCCAGCATTTT. Amino acids: CASIVGTGGSRPQHF.

Only one count was recorded for this clone. The V and J genes are TRBV29-1 and TRBJ1-2, with 10 nucleotides matching TRBD1. Germline V gene lookup returns CDR1 SQVTM and CDR2 ANQGSEA. The trim removed 7 bases at V and 1 base at J, leaving 3 bases unmatched. This CDR3 region has 13 residues. CDR3 coding DNA: TGCAGCGCCCGGACAGGGGGTAACTATGGCTACACCTTC. This codes for CSARTGGNYGYTF.

V gene TRBV4-1 combines with J gene TRBJ1-2; 7 positions agree with TRBD1. The CDR3 spans 14 residues. Germline V gene lookup returns CDR1 MGHRA and CDR2 YSYEKL. V lost 6 bases, J lost 3 bases, and 7 bases stayed unmatched. This CDR3 reads CASRPTGADYGYTF. The CDR3 bases are TGCGCCAGCAGACCCACAGGGGCGGACTATGGCTACACCTTC.

This clone was detected once. Here the CDR3 DNA reads TGTGCCACCAGCAGAGGGCAGGGGGCGGGAGAGACCCAGTACTTC. The encoded protein is CATSRGQGAGETQYF. The chain is built from TRBV15 and TRBJ2-5, with 8 positions matching TRBD1. V shed 1 base and J 4 bases; nucleotides not matched to a gene: 5. The CDR3 runs 15 residues. Germline CDR1 is LNHNV and CDR2 is YYDKDF (reference sequence).

This chain links TRBV28 with TRBJ2-7, with D tentatively TRBD1 (6 bases). Looked up from germline, CDR1 is MDHEN and CDR2 is SYDVKM. There are 14 residues in the CDR3. The germline V and J ends were trimmed by 4 bases and 2 bases, with 12 bases remaining between them. The CDR3 DNA reads TGTGCCAGCAGTTACCCGGGACACCCCTACGAGCAGTACTTC. Its translation: CASSYPGHPYEQYF.

The chain carries TRBV19 and TRBJ2-3, with 7 nucleotides matching TRBD1. The V segment lost 8 bases and the J segment 6 bases; nucleotides outside the gene matches: 8. Germline V gene lookup returns CDR1 LNHDA and CDR2 SQIVND (reference sequence). The CDR3 covers 13 residues. In nucleotides, the CDR3 is TGTGCCAGTCGTCGACAGGGTACCGATACGCAGTATTTT. Protein sequence: CASRRQGTDTQYF.

The gene calls are TRBV6-4 and TRBJ1-1; 8 nucleotides agree with TRBD1. This CDR3 comprises 13 residues. The trim removed 10 bases at V and 5 bases at J, leaving 9 bases unmatched. Germline V gives CDR1 MRHNA, CDR2 SNTAGT. The CDR3 sequence: CATGGASGTEAFF. Written as DNA, the CDR3 is TGTGCCACAGGGGGCGCCTCAGGGACTGAAGCTTTCTTT.

The gene calls are TRBV7-5 and TRBJ1-5; the listed D gene, TRBD1, was not tested against the DNA. TRBV7-5 is designated a pseudogene. The CDR3 totals 17 residues. CDR3 DNA sequence: TGTGTCAGAAGCTTTTACATGGACAAGGGGGACGATCAGCCCCAGCATTTT. Protein product: CVRSFYMDKGDDQPQHF.

This clone was seen at least ten times. The chain carries TRBV7-8 and TRBJ1-2, with D tentatively TRBD1 (5 bases). Germline-derived CDR1 and CDR2 are SGHVS and FQNEAQ. This CDR3 contains 15 residues. The V and J ends lost 1 base and 6 bases respectively, with 15 bases between them. The CDR3 region is CASSLERGNVDGYTF. Written as DNA, the CDR3 is TGTGCCAGCAGCTTAGAAAGGGGAAATGTAGATGGCTACACCTTC.

This clone has just one count. This chain joins TRBV4-2 and TRBJ2-7, with 9 bases matching TRBD1. Germline-derived CDR1 and CDR2 are LGHNA and YNFKEQ. There are 15 residues in the CDR3. The V gene end was trimmed by 8 bases and the J gene end by 3 bases; junction bases not matched to a gene: 11. The CDR3 DNA follows: TGTGCCAGCGGACGTCCACAGGGGGCTGTCTACGAGCAGTACTTC. It translates to CASGRPQGAVYEQYF.

J is TRBJ2-1 and V is TRBV7-2; 10 bases agree with TRBD2. V dropped 1 base and J dropped 12; count of bases not matched to a gene: 9. This CDR3 is 15 amino acids long. Germline V CDR1 and CDR2: SGHTA, FQGNSA. The CDR3 nucleotides are TGTGCCAGCAGCTTAGTGCTAGCGGGGGTCAACGTGCAGTTCTTC. Its protein is CASSLVLAGVNVQFF.

This chain joins TRBV7-6 and TRBJ2-6; 8 bases are shared with TRBD2. CDR3 length: 20 residues. Trimming took 5 bases from V and 0 from J; bases not matched to a gene: 15. The germline V gene encodes CDR1 SGHVS and CDR2 FNYEAQ. Here the CDR3 DNA reads TGTGCCAGCAGCCCCGGTTGGATTAGCGGGGCCTACTCTGGGGCCAACGTCCTGACTTTC. Protein sequence: CASSPGWISGAYSGANVLTF. The full variable domain, completed using reference TRBV7-6 and TRBJ2-6, is GAGVSQSPRYKVTKRGQDVALRCDPISGHVSLYWYRQALGQGPEFLTYFNYEAQQDKSGLPNDRFSAERPEGSISTLTIQRTEQRDSAMYRCASSPGWISGAYSGANVLTFGAGSRLTVL.

This clone was counted once. The V and J genes are TRBV5-1 and TRBJ2-7; D might be TRBD2 (6 bases). The CDR3 runs 15 residues. Trimming took off 1 base at V and 7 bases at J, with 18 bases between the two ends. Germline CDR1 SGHRS, CDR2 YFSETQ. The CDR3 bases are TGCGCCAGCAGCTTGTTACAGGCCATGGGGGGTGAGCAGTACTTC. As protein: CASSLLQAMGGEQYF.

The V gene is TRBV10-3, the J gene TRBJ1-2, with a weak D call TRBD1 (5 bases). Germline CDR1 ENHRY, CDR2 SYGVKD. The CDR3 has 16 residues. V lost 3 bases, J lost 0 bases, and 14 bases lay in between. In nucleotides, the CDR3 is TGTGCCATCAGTGAAGAGAGCAGGGTAGCTAACTATGGCTACACCTTC. Its translation is CAISEESRVANYGYTF.

The chain employs TRBV5-1 and TRBJ1-2; D perhaps matches TRBD1 (6 bases). The V gene's germline CDR1 is SGHRS and CDR2 YFSETQ. V was shortened by 4 bases and J by 3 bases, with 16 bases between the two germline ends. This CDR3 has 15 amino acids. The CDR3 is CASSRSGQTDYGYTF. CDR3 sequence (DNA): TGCGCCAGCAGCCGATCGGGACAAACTGACTATGGCTACACCTTC.

DNA of the CDR3: TGTGCCGGACAGGGGGCAGGCGGCTACACCTTC. Its protein is CAGQGAGGYTF. The rearrangement links TRBV12-3 or TRBV12-4 to TRBJ1-2; TRBD1 matches 11 bases. The CDR3 has 11 amino acids. The J segment lost 8 bases and the V segment lost 11 bases, leaving 4 bases of the junction unmatched.

The V gene is TRBV7-8, the J gene TRBJ2-2, with 8 nucleotides matching TRBD1. Trimming took 4 bases from V and 2 from J; bases not matched to a gene: 6. The germline V gene encodes CDR1 SGHVS and CDR2 FQNEAQ. This CDR3 region has 16 residues. For the CDR3, the DNA is TGTGCCAGCAGCTGGCAGACAGGGGCCAACACCGGGGAGCTGTTTTTT. Encoded protein: CASSWQTGANTGELFF.

CDR3 loop: CATELGSLSPSVDEQFF. The CDR3 nucleotides read TGTGCCACCGAGCTTGGGAGCCTCAGCCCCAGCGTGGATGAGCAGTTCTTC. The chain couples TRBV7-9 to TRBJ2-1, with D possibly TRBD2 on 5 matching bases. Germline loops: CDR1 SEHNR, CDR2 FQNEAQ (reference sequence). CDR3 length: 17 amino acids. V was pared by 10 bases and J by 8 bases, with 30 bases between.

A few counts support this clone. The rearrangement uses TRBV30 and TRBJ2-7; D is undetermined. Germline V gene data show CDR1 as GTSNPN and CDR2 as SVGIG (reference sequence). This CDR3 contains 9 residues. Trimming took 5 bases from V and 9 from J, leaving 8 bases between them. CDR3 protein: CAWGAPQYF. The CDR3 bases are TGTGCCTGGGGAGCTCCGCAGTACTTC. Complete variable domain (other parts from reference TRBV30 and TRBJ2-7): SQTIHQWPATLVQPVGSPLSLECTVEGTSNPNLYWYRQAAGRGLQLLFYSVGIGQISSEVPQNLSASRPQDRQFILSSKKLLLSDSGFYLCAWGAPQYFGPGTRLTVT.

The V call is TRBV28, the J call TRBJ1-1; 7 nucleotides agree with TRBD1. The CDR3 loop spans 13 amino acids. Germline CDR1 MDHEN, CDR2 SYDVKM. V was pared by 6 bases and J by 1 base, with 2 bases of the junction left unmatched. The CDR3 DNA reads TGTGCCAGCAGAGGACAGGAGAACACTGAAGCTTTCTTT. The encoded protein is CASRGQENTEAFF.

The chain combines TRBV7-9 with TRBJ1-5; tentatively, D is TRBD1 (5 bases). The CDR3 loop spans 14 amino acids. V was trimmed by 0 bases and J by 5 bases, leaving 8 bases between them. From germline, CDR1 is SEHNR and CDR2 FQNEAQ (reference sequence). This CDR3 is CASSLAGRDQPQHF. CDR3 DNA sequence: TGTGCCAGCAGCTTAGCGGGCAGGGATCAGCCCCAGCATTTT. Using reference TRBV7-9 and TRBJ1-5 for the parts outside the CDR3, the full variable domain is DTGVSQNPRHKITKRGQNVTFRCDPISEHNRLYWYRQTLGQGPEFLTYFQNEAQLEKSRLLSDRFSAERPKGSFSTLEIQRTEQGDSAMYLCASSLAGRDQPQHFGDGTRLSIL.

This chain joins TRBV7-9 and TRBJ2-7, with TRBD1 matching over 10 bases. The germline CDR1 and CDR2 sequences are SEHNR and FQNEAQ (reference sequence). V dropped 5 bases and J dropped 2; count of bases not matched to a gene: 6. This CDR3 comprises 15 residues. The chain's CDR3 is CASSPGDRGAYEQYF. The CDR3 DNA reads TGTGCCAGCAGCCCCGGGGACAGGGGAGCCTACGAGCAGTACTTC. Supplemented by reference TRBV7-9 and TRBJ2-7, the full variable domain reads DTGVSQNPRHKITKRGQNVTFRCDPISEHNRLYWYRQTLGQGPEFLTYFQNEAQLEKSRLLSDRFSAERPKGSFSTLEIQRTEQGDSAMYLCASSPGDRGAYEQYFGPGTRLTVT.

The chain recombines TRBV21-1 with TRBJ1-2. TRBV21-1 is given as a pseudogene. The CDR3 covers 16 residues. The CDR3, as DNA: TGTGCCAGCAGCACTACCCGGGAACCCACCGACTATGGCTACACCTTC. It specifies CASSTTREPTDYGYTF.

V usage is TRBV4-2 and J usage is TRBJ1-1; a weak D match, TRBD1 (6 bases). Germline loops: CDR1 LGHNA, CDR2 YNFKEQ. V shed 2 bases and J shed 1 base, with 8 bases lying between them. The CDR3 is 14 amino acids. The CDR3 DNA reads TGTGCCAGCAGCCAACCGGACAGGAACACTGAAGCTTTCTTT. Translating gives CASSQPDRNTEAFF.

V gene TRBV27 combines with J gene TRBJ2-7; 9 nucleotides match TRBD1. CDR3 length equals 14 residues. With 5 bases clipped from V and 3 bases from J, the junction kept 5 bases outside the gene matches. Germline V gene data show CDR1 as MNHEY and CDR2 as SMNVEV (reference sequence). The CDR3 protein is CASSPGTGLYEQYF. CDR3 DNA: TGTGCCAGCAGTCCCGGGACAGGGCTCTACGAGCAGTACTTC.

This clone has more than one count but fewer than ten. The J gene is TRBJ2-3, the V gene TRBV5-1, with 9 bases identical to TRBD2. The germline V gene encodes CDR1 SGHRS and CDR2 YFSETQ. Trimming cost V 6 bases and J 1 base; bases outside gene matches: 9. There are 16 residues in the CDR3. The CDR3 is CASIPVAGDGTDTQYF. CDR3 nucleotide sequence: TGCGCCAGCATCCCCGTAGCGGGGGACGGCACAGATACGCAGTATTTT.

This clone showed up just a few times. Other DNA sequences within the sample encode an identical CDR3. V and J are TRBV28 and TRBJ2-7; TRBD1 agrees at 7 bases. With 6 bases clipped from V and 1 base from J, the junction kept 3 bases outside the gene matches. The CDR3 extends over 13 amino acids. Per germline, CDR1 MDHEN and CDR2 SYDVKM. The chain's CDR3 is CASSWDRSYEQYF. The CDR3 nucleotides read TGTGCCAGCAGCTGGGACAGATCCTACGAGCAGTACTTC.